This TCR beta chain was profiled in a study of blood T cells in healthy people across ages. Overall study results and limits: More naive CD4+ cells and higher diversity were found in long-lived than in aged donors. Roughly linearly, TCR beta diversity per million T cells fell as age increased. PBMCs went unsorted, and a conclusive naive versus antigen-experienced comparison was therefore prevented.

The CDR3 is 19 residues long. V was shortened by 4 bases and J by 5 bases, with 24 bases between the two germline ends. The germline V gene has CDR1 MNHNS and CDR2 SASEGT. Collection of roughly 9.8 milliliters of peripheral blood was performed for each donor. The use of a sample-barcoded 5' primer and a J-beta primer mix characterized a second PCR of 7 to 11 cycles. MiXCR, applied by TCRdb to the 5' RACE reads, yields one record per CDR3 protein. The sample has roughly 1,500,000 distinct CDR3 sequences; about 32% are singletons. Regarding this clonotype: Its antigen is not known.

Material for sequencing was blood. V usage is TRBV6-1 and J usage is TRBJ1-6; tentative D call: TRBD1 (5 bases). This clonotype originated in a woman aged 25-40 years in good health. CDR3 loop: CASSVDGRARSANNSPLHF. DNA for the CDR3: TGTGCCAGCAGTGTTGACGGCAGGGCCCGATCAGCCAATAATTCACCCCTCCACTTT.